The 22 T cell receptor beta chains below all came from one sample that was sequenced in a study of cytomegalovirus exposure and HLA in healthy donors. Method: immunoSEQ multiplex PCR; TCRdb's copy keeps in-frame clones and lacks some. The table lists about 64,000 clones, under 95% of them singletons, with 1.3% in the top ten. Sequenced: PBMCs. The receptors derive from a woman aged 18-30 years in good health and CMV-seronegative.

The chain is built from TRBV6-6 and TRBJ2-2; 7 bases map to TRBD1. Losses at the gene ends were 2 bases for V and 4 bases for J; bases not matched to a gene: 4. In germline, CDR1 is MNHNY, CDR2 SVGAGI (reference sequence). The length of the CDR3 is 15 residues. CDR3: CASSYRQGRTGELFF. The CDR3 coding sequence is TGTGCCAGCAGTTACAGACAGGGCCGCACCGGGGAGCTGTTTTTT.

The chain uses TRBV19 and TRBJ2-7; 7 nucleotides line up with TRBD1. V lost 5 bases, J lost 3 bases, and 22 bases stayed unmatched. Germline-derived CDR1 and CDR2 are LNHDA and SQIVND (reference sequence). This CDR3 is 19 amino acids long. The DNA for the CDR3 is TGTGCCAGTAGTCATAATCATCTCACAGGGGAGTATCGCGGCTACGAGCAGTACTTC. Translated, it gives CASSHNHLTGEYRGYEQYF.

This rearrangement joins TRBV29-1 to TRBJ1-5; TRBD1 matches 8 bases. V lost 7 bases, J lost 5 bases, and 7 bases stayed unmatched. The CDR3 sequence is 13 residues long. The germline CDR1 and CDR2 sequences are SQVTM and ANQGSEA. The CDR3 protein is CSASGQGHQPQHF. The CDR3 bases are TGCAGCGCCTCTGGACAGGGCCATCAGCCCCAGCATTTT.

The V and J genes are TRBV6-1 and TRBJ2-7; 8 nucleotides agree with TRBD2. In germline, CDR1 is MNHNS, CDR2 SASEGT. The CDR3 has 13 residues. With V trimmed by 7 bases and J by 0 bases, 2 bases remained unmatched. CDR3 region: CASISGSSYEQYF. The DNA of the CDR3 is TGTGCCAGCATCAGCGGGAGCTCCTACGAGCAGTACTTC.

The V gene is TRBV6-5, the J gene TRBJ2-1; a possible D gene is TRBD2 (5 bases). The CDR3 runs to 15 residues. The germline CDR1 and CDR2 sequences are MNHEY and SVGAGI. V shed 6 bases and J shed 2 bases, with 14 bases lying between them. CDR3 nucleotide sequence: TGTGCCAGCAGGGCCTTTGGCGGGCCCTACAATGAGCAGTTCTTC. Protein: CASRAFGGPYNEQFF.

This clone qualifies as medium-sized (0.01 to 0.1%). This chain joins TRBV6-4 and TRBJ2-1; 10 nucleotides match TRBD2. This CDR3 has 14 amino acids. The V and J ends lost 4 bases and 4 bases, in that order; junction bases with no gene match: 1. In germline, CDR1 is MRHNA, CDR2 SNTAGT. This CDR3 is CASSASGSYNEQFF. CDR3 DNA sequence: TGTGCCAGCAGTGCTAGCGGGAGTTACAATGAGCAGTTCTTC.

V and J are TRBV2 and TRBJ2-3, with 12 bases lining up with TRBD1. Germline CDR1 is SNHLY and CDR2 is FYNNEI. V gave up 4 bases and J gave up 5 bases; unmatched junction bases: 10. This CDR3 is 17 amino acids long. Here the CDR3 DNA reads TGTGCCAGCAGTGGAGGCCGGGACAGGGGGCGAGGAGATACGCAGTATTTT. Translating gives CASSGGRDRGRGDTQYF.

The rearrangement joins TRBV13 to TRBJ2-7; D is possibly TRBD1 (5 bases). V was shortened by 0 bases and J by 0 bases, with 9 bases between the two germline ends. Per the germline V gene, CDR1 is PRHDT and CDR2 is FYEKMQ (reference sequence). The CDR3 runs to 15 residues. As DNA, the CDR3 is TGTGCCAGCAGCTTAGGGCAGGGAAGCTCCTACGAGCAGTACTTC. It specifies CASSLGQGSSYEQYF.

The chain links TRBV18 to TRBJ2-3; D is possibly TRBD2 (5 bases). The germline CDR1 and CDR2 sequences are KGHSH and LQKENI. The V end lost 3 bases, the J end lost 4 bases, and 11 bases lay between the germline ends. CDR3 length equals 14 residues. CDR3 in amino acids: CASSPAGFPDTQYF. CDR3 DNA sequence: TGTGCCAGCTCACCGGCGGGTTTCCCAGATACGCAGTATTTT.

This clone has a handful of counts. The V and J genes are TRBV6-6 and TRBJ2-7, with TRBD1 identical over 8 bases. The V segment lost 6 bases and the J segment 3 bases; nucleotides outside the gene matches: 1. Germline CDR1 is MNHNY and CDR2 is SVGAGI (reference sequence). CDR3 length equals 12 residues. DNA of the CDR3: TGTGCCAGCAGCACAGGGGGCTACGAGCAGTACTTC. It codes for CASSTGGYEQYF.

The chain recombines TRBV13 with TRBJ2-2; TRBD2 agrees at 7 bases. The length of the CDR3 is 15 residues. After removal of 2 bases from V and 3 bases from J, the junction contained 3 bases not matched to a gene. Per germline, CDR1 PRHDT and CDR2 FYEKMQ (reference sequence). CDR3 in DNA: TGTGCCAGCAGCTTACCGGGGGGATACACCGGGGAGCTGTTTTTT. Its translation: CASSLPGGYTGELFF. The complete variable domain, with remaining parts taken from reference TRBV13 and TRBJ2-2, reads AAGVIQSPRHLIKEKRETATLKCYPIPRHDTVYWYQQGPGQDPQFLISFYEKMQSDKGSIPDRFSAQQFSDYHSELNMSSLELGDSALYFCASSLPGGYTGELFFGEGSRLTVL.

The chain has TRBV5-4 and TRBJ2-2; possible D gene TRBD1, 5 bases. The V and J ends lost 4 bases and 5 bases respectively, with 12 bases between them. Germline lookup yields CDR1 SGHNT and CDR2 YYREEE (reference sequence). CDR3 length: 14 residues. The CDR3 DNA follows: TGTGCCAGCAGCCTTGACAGCGCAACCGGGGAGCTGTTTTTT. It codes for CASSLDSATGELFF.

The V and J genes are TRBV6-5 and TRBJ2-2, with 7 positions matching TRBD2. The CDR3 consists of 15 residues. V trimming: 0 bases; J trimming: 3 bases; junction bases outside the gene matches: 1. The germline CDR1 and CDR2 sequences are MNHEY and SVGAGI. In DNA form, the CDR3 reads TGTGCCAGCAGTTACTCGGGGGGGGACACCGGGGAGCTGTTTTTT. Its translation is CASSYSGGDTGELFF.

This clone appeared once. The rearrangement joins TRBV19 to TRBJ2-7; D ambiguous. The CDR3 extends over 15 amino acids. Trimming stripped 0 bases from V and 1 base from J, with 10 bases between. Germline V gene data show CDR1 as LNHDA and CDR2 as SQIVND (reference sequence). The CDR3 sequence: CASSIEARSSYEQYF. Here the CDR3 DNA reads TGTGCCAGTAGTATAGAGGCCCGCTCATCCTACGAGCAGTACTTC.

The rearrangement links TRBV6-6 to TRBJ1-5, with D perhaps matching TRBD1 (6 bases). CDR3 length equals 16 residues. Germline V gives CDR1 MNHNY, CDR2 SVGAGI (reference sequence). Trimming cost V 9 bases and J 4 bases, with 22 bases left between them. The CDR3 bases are TGTGCCAGTAAGTACCATCCACAGGGAGGGAATCAGCCCCAGCATTTT. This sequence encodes CASKYHPQGGNQPQHF.

The CDR3 coding sequence is TGTGCCAGCAGCCCAGGCGGGGACAGCCTCTATGGCTACACCTTC. Protein: CASSPGGDSLYGYTF. The chain employs TRBV9 and TRBJ1-2; TRBD1 matches at 7 bases. Germline CDR1 and CDR2: SGDLS and YYNGEE. V gave up 4 bases and J gave up 4 bases; unmatched junction bases: 10. The CDR3 has 15 amino acids.

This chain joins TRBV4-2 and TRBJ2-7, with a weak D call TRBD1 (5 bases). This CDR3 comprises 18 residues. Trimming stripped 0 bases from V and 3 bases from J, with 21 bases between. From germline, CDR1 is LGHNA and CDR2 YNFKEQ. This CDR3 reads CASSQEGLRQSGDYEQYF. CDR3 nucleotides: TGTGCCAGCAGCCAAGAAGGCCTTCGACAGTCGGGTGACTACGAGCAGTACTTC.

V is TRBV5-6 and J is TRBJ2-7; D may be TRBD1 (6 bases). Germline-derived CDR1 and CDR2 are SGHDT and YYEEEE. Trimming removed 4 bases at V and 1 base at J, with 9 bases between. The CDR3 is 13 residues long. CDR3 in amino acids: CASSPGVSYEQYF. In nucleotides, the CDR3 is TGTGCCAGCAGCCCAGGGGTGTCCTACGAGCAGTACTTC.

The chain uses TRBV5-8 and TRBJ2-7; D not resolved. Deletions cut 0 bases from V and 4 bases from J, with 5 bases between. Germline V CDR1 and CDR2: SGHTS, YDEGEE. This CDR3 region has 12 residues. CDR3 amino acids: CASSLERYEQYF. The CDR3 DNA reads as TGTGCCAGCAGCTTGGAGAGGTACGAGCAGTACTTC.

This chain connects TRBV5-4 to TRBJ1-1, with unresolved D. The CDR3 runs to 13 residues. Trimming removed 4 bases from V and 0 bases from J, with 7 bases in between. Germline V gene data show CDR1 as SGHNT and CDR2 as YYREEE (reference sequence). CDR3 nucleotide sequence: TGTGCCAGCAGCGGCAGGATGAACACTGAAGCTTTCTTT. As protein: CASSGRMNTEAFF.

CDR3 region: CATSTYRSGELFF. The CDR3 DNA reads TGTGCCACCAGCACCTACAGGTCCGGGGAGCTGTTTTTT. The V gene is TRBV15, the J gene TRBJ2-2; D is possibly TRBD1 (5 bases). Trimming took off 4 bases at V and 6 bases at J, with 9 bases between the two ends. Germline V CDR1 and CDR2: LNHNV, YYDKDF (reference sequence). The CDR3 is 13 residues long.

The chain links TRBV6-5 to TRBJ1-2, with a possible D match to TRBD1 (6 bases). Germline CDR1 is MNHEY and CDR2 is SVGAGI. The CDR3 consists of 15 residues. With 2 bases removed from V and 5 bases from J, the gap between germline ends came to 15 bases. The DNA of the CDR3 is TGTGCCAGCAGTTACCGATCCGGGACACCTTATGGCTACACCTTC. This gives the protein CASSYRSGTPYGYTF.